This T cell receptor beta chain was captured by sequencing in a study of PD-1 blockade in classical Hodgkin lymphoma. The study, taken as a whole, reports: Exclusion applied to patients who initiated nivolumab less than 1 year following ASCT. By cycle point C4D1, TCR diversity had risen significantly in CD4+ cells (but not CD8+ cells). Reports described newly diagnosed patients as having lower baseline TCR diversity than healthy donors. Partial responders and progressors had significantly lower baseline TCR diversity.

This clone came up once. Its antigen is not identified. Relapses following autologous stem cell transplantation were seen in all patients, with brentuximab vedotin exposure varying. The germline gives CDR1 MNHEY, CDR2 SVGAGI. Between the trimmed V and J ends, which lost 0 bases and 11 bases, there was a span of 14 bases. The length of the CDR3 is 15 residues. The data were produced by immunoSEQ multiplex PCR, yet TCRdb's version contains in-frame clones alone and is incomplete. The profile shows more than 55,000 clones, around 89% of them singletons. This chain joins TRBV6-5 and TRBJ1-6, with a tentative D call TRBD1 (5 bases). The sample in question was peripheral blood mononuclear cells (PBMCs), obtained before the second cycle of nivolumab. The clonotype was recovered from a human donor with classical Hodgkin lymphoma. The CDR3 reads CASSYSRVVATPLHF. CDR3 DNA sequence: TGTGCCAGCAGTTACTCCAGGGTGGTAGCGACACCCCTCCACTTT.